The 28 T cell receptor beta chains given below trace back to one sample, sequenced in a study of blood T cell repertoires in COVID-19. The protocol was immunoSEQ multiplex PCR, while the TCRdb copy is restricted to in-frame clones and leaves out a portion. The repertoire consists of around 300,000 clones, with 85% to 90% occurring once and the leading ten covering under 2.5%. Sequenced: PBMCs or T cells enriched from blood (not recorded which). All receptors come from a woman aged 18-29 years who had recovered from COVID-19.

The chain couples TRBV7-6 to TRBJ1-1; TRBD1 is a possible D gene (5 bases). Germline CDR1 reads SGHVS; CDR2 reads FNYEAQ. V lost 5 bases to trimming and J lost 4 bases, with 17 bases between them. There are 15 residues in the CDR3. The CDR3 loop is CASSAGPKGCTEAFF. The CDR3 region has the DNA TGTGCCAGCAGCGCCGGCCCAAAGGGGTGCACTGAAGCTTTCTTT.

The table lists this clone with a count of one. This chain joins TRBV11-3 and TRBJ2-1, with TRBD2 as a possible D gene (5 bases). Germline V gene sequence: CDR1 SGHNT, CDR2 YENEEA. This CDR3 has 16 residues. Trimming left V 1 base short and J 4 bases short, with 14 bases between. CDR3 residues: CASSLVSGKSYNEQFF. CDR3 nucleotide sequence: TGTGCCAGCAGCTTAGTATCCGGGAAAAGTTACAATGAGCAGTTCTTC.

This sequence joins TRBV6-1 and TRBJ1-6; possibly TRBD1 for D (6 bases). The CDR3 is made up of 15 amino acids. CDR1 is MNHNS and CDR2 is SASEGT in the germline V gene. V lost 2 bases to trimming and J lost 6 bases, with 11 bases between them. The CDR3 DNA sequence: TGTGCCAGCAGTGAAATCCAAGGGGGTAATTCACCCCTCCACTTT. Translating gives CASSEIQGGNSPLHF.

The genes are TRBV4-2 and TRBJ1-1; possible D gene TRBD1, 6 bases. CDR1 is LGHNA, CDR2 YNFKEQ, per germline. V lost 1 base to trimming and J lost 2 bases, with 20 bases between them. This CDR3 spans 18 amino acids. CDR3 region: CASSQVVLSQGSNTEAFF. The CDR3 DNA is TGTGCCAGCAGCCAAGTCGTCCTATCTCAGGGGAGTAACACTGAAGCTTTCTTT.

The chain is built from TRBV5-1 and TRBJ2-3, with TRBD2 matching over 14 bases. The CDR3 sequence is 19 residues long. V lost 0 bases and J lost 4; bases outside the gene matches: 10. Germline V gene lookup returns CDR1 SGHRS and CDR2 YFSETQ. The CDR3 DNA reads TGCGCCAGCAGCTTGGTCCGGACTAGCGGGGGGCGTGTGCCAGATACGCAGTATTTT. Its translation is CASSLVRTSGGRVPDTQYF.

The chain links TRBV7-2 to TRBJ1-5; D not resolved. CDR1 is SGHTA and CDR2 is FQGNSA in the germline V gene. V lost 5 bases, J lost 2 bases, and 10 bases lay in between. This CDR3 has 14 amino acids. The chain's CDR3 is CASSDPRGNQPQHF. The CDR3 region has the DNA TGTGCCAGCAGCGACCCTCGGGGCAATCAGCCCCAGCATTTT.

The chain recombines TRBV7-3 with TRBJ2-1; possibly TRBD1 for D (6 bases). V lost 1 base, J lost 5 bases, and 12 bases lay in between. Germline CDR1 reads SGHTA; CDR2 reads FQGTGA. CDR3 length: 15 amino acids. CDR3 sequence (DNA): TGTGCCAGCAGCTTAATGGGACACCCAAACAATGAGCAGTTCTTC. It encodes CASSLMGHPNNEQFF.

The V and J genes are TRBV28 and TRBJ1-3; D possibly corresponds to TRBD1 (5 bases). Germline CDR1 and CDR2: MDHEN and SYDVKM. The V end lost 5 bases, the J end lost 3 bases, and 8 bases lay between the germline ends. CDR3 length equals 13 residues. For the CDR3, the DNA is TGTGCCAGCAGTCTGACAGTTGGAAACACCATATATTTT. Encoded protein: CASSLTVGNTIYF.

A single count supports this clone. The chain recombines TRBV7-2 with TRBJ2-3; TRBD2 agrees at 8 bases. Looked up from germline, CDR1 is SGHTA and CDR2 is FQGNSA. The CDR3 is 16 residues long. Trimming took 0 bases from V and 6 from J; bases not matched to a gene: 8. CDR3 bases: TGTGCCAGCAGCTTAGCCGGGGGGGGGCCGTGGGATACGCAGTATTTT. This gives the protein CASSLAGGGPWDTQYF.

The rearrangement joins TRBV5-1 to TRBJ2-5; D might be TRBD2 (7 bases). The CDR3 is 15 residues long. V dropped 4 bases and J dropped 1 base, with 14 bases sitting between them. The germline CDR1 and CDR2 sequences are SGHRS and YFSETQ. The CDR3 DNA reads TGCGCCAGCAGCGGGTCCGCGGGGGCCCAAGAGACCCAGTACTTC. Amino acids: CASSGSAGAQETQYF.

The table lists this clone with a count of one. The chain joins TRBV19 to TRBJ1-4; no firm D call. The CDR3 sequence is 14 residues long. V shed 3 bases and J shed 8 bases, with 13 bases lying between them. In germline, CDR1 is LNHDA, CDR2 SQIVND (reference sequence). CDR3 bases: TGTGCCAGTAGTATCGTTAAGTACGCGGAAAAACTGTTTTTT. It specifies CASSIVKYAEKLFF.

CDR3 protein: CASSQDVLAGVNTGELFF. The CDR3 DNA is TGTGCCAGCAGCCAAGATGTCCTAGCGGGGGTTAACACCGGGGAGCTGTTTTTT. This rearrangement joins TRBV4-2 to TRBJ2-2, with 10 bases lining up with TRBD2. Unmatched junction bases numbered 6, after V lost 0 bases and J lost 2 bases. Germline V gene lookup returns CDR1 LGHNA and CDR2 YNFKEQ. This CDR3 spans 18 amino acids.

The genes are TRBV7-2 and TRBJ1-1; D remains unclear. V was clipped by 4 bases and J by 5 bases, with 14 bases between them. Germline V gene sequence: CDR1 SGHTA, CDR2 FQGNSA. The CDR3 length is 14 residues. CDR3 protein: CASSSRGFGTEAFF. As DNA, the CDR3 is TGTGCCAGCAGCTCCCGCGGCTTCGGAACTGAAGCTTTCTTT.

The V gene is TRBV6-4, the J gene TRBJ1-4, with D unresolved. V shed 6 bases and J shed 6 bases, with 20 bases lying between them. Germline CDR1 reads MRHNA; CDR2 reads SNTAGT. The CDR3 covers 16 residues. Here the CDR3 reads CASRSLAGLLHEKLFF. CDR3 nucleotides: TGTGCCAGCAGGTCGTTAGCCGGACTTCTACATGAAAAACTGTTTTTT.

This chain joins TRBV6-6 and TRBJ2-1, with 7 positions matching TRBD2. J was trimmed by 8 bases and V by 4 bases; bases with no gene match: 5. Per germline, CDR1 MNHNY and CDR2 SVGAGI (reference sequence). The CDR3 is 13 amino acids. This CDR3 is CASSFQGGDEQFF. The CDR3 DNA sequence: TGTGCCAGCAGTTTCCAGGGAGGGGATGAGCAGTTCTTC.

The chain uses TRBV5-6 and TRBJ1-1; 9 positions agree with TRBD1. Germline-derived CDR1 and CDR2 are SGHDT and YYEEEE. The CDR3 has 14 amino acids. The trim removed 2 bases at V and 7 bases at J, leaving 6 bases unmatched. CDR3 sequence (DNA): TGTGCCAGCAGCTTCGGTGGGACAGGGTTTGAAGCTTTCTTT. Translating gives CASSFGGTGFEAFF.

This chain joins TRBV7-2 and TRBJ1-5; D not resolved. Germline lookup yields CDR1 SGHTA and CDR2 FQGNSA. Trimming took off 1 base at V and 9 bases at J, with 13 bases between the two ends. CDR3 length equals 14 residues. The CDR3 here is CASSLEEIVRPQHF. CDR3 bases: TGTGCCAGCAGCTTAGAAGAGATTGTTCGGCCCCAGCATTTT.

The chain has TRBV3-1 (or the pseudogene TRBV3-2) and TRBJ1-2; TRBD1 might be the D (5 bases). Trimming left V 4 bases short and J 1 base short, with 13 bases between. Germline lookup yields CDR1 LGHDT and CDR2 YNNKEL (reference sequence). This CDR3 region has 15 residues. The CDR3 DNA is TGTGCCAGCAGCCCCGTTCGGGGGATTAACTATGGCTACACCTTC. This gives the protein CASSPVRGINYGYTF.

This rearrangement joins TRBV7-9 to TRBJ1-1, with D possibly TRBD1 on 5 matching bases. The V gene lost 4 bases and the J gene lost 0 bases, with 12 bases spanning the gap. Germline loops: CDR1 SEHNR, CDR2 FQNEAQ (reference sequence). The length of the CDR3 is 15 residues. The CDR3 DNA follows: TGTGCCAGCAGCTCTTCAGGGAATATGAACACTGAAGCTTTCTTT. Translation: CASSSSGNMNTEAFF.

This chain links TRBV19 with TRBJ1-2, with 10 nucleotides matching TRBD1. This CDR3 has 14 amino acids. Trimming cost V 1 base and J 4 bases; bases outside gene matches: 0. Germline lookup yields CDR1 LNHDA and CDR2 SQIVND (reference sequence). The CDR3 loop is CASSIGTGGYGYTF. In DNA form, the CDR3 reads TGTGCCAGTAGTATAGGGACAGGGGGCTATGGCTACACCTTC.

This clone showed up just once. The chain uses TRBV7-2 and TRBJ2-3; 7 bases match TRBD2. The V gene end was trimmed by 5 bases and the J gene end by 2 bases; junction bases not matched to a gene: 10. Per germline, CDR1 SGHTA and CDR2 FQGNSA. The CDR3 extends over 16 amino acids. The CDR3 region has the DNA TGTGCCAGCAGCCTAGTGGCTAGCGGTACCACAGATACGCAGTATTTT. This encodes CASSLVASGTTDTQYF.

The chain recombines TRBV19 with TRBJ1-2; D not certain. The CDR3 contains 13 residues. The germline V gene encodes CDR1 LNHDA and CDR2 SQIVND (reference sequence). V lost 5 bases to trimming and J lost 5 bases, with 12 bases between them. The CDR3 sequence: CASSGGRPYGYTF. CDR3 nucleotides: TGTGCCAGTAGTGGCGGGCGCCCTTATGGCTACACCTTC.

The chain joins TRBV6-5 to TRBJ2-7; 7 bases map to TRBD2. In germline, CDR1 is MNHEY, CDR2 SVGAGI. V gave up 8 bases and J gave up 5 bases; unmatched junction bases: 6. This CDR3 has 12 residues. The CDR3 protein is CASGAGRDEQYF. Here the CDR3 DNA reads TGTGCCAGCGGGGCAGGGAGGGACGAGCAGTACTTC.

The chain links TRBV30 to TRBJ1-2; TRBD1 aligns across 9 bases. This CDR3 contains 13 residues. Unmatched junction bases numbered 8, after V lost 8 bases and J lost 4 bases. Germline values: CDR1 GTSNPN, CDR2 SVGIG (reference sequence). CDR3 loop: CALPWGQGYGYTF. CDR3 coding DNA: TGTGCCCTCCCGTGGGGACAGGGCTATGGCTACACCTTC.

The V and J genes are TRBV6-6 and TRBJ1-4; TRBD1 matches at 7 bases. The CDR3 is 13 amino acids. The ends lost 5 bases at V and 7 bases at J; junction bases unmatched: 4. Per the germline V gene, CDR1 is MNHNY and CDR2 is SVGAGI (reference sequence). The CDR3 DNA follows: TGTGCCAGCAGTCCCCGGGACAGTGAAAAACTGTTTTTT. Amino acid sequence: CASSPRDSEKLFF.

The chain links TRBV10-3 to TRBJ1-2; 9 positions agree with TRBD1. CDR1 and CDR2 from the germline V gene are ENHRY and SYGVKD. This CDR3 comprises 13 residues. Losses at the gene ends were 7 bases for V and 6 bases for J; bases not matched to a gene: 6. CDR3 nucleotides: TGTGCCATCACATCCGGGACAGGGAATGGCTACACCTTC. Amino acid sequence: CAITSGTGNGYTF.

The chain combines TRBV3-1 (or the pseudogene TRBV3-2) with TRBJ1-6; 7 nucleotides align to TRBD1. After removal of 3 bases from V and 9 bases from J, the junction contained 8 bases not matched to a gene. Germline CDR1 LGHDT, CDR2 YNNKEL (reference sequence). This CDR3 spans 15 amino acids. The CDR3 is CASSQATGAGSPLHF. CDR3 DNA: TGTGCCAGCAGCCAGGCCACAGGGGCCGGTTCACCCCTCCACTTT.

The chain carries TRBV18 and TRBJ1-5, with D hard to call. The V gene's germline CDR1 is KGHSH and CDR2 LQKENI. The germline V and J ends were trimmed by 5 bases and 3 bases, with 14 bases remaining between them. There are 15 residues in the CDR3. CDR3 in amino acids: CASSGREFPNQPQHF. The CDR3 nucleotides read TGTGCCAGCTCAGGGCGGGAATTCCCCAATCAGCCCCAGCATTTT.